This TCR beta chain was documented in a study of CD8+ T cells in alopecia areata (dated by TCRdb to the late 2010s). Looking at the study overall: The treated patients took part in an open-label pilot trial in which moderate-to-severe alopecia areata was treated with oral tofacitinib at 5 to 10 mg twice daily. Tofacitinib was given for 6 to 18 months, followed by 6 months of follow-up off drug to assess delayed response and recurrence. In treated patients, disease severity was measured using the SALT score, which gives the percentage of scalp surface area affected. To study T cell clonal expansion in alopecia areata, the researchers applied high-throughput TCRbeta sequencing to both the C3H/HeJ mouse model and human patients. Scalp tissue and sorted CD4+ and CD8+ peripheral blood T cells from patchy and totalis/universalis alopecia areata patients and from healthy controls were covered by human TCRbeta sequencing. Patients on tofacitinib were biopsied at baseline and after 4 and 24 weeks of treatment, and several of the patients also had a later scalp biopsy. Scalp clonality was compared among normal scalp (n=4), patchy alopecia areata scalp (n=8), and alopecia totalis/universalis scalp (n=8). RNA was obtained with the PAXgene miRNA kit for fixed scalp, the miRNeasy kit for PBMCs, and the RNeasy kit for mouse skin. TCRbeta CDR3 regions were amplified by immunoSEQ multiplex PCR using 35 Vbeta forward and 13 Jbeta reverse primers. General study outcomes and caveats: Compared with mice, TCR sequences shared between patients were less clear, possibly partly because of HLA diversity across the patient population. During tofacitinib treatment, many expanded lesional clones stuck around in both scalp and blood, and this persistence may partly explain why relapse happens after treatment is stopped. With tofacitinib, both scalp clonality and the number of expanded CD8+ clones among the top 100 scalp clones went down significantly. Unlike mouse skin, which is dominated by gammadelta T cells, normal human skin has resident alphabeta T cells that are also sequenced, and this complicates analysis of the scalp TCR repertoire. Compared with normal scalp, lesional scalp, particularly in alopecia totalis/universalis, had higher clonality and more expanded CD8+ clones, which suggests antigenic drive. The treated cohort was small, with a single nonresponder, so links between baseline CD8+ expansion and response need larger studies.

The sample's treatment or condition label, in plain terms: oral pan-JAK inhibitor, 5-10 mg twice daily. Lesional scalp punch biopsies and peripheral blood were obtained from alopecia areata patients. PBMCs were isolated by density centrifugation and stained for CD3, CD4 and CD8, after which CD4+ and CD8+ T cells were sorted on a FACSAria. This clone was seen once. Its target antigen remains unknown. No quality values exist for individual bases; no much larger clone is one base distant. Germline trimming: 6 bases from V, 6 bases from J; junction bases outside gene matches: 13. CDR1 is given as MNHNY and CDR2 as SVGAGI, both from the germline V gene (reference sequence). From the cysteine through the phenylalanine, the CDR3 covers 15 amino acids. Only the CDR3 part of the read is kept: 45 bases, read in frame from the first base. Libraries came from the immunoSEQ multiplex PCR assay. RNA was extracted from all samples and reverse transcribed into cDNA as template for TCR sequencing. First-strand cDNA was synthesized using SuperScript III with a 2:1 mix of oligo-dT and random hexamers. A synthetic immune receptor repertoire was used to assess amplification bias, and residual bias was removed computationally. The authors' analysis ran thus. Raw reads were preprocessed to remove errors, and CDR3 was defined according to IMGT conventions as the region from the conserved cysteine to phenylalanine. Clonality was computed as 1 minus the Shannon entropy, with the entropy normalized by log2 of the number of productive unique TCRs. Whether each scalp clone was CD4 or CD8 was inferred by checking scalp TCRbeta sequences against the CD4 and CD8 repertoires from sorted blood. The immuneACCESS repertoire file appears here via TCRdb, limited to in-frame rearrangements. These files lack a portion of the clones; in checked studies, under half of the deficit traces to unresolved V genes, and the cause of the others is not known. Clonal size and the V and J genes are those of that table, whereas D and trimming came from the DNA. A total of more than 100,000 clones appear in this sample, 86% of them only once. 11% of the sample comes from the top ten.

This chain is built from TRBV6-6 and TRBJ2-7, and 8 junction bases match TRBD1. The material sequenced was CD8+ T cells sorted from blood, taken at approximately week 30, from a patient treated with tofacitinib. The TCR sequence derives from a human donor with alopecia areata. The CDR3 protein is CASSYVGQGQFEQYF. In nucleotide form, the sequence is TGTGCCAGCAGCTACGTTGGACAGGGACAATTCGAGCAGTACTTC.